These T cell receptor beta chains were read from a single sample in a study of blood T cell repertoires in COVID-19. TCRdb's copy holds only in-frame clones and misses some; the assay was immunoSEQ multiplex PCR. The top ten hold about 6% of the sample, which has around 220,000 clones, approximately 90% seen once. Material: PBMCs or T cells enriched from blood (not recorded which). Receptors were obtained from a woman in her thirties with acute COVID-19. The CDR3 runs from the conserved cysteine through the conserved F or W. Fields, in order: clone size, V gene, J gene, D gene, CDR3 protein, CDR3 DNA. A D gene is named only where the DNA matches it firmly. The size entry is marked missing in some rows and otherwise reads once, few, many or a size class.

-	TRBV2	TRBJ2-5	-	CASATGILETQYF	TGTGCCAGCGCCACAGGGATTTTAGAGACCCAGTACTTC
-	TRBV5-1	TRBJ1-2	-	CASSRTPNYGYTF	TGCGCCAGCAGCAGGACACCAAACTATGGCTACACCTTC
-	TRBV10-3	TRBJ2-5	-	CAINPTGGETQYF	TGTGCCATCAACCCGACAGGTGGCGAGACCCAGTACTTC
-	TRBV2	TRBJ1-4	-	CASSRDNEKLFF	TGTGCCAGCAGCAGGGATAATGAAAAACTGTTTTTT
-	TRBV18	TRBJ1-2	-	CASSESNLYGYTF	TGTGCCAGCTCAGAGTCGAACCTCTACGGCTACACCTTC
-	TRBV18	TRBJ2-6	TRBD1	CASSPDRAGSGSGANVLTF	TGTGCCAGCTCACCCGACAGGGCAGGGTCGGGGTCTGGGGCCAACGTCCTGACTTTC
-	TRBV5-5	TRBJ2-7	-	CASSPGHLRSQYF	TGTGCCAGCAGCCCGGGACACCTAAGGAGCCAGTACTTC
-	TRBV7-6	TRBJ2-2	TRBD2	CASSLGLAGLNTGELFF	TGTGCCAGCAGCCTGGGACTAGCGGGGCTGAACACCGGGGAGCTGTTTTTT
once	TRBV19	TRBJ2-5	TRBD2	CASSVTSGTPQETQYF	TGTGCCAGTAGCGTGACTAGCGGTACTCCTCAAGAGACCCAGTACTTC
-	TRBV6-5	TRBJ1-2	-	CASRKGGRPNYGYTF	TGTGCCAGCAGGAAGGGGGGGCGGCCGAACTATGGCTACACCTTC
-	TRBV19	TRBJ1-4	-	CASSMADEKLFF	TGTGCCAGTAGTATGGCAGATGAAAAACTGTTTTTT
-	TRBV5-4	TRBJ2-2	TRBD1	CASSGDRGRAGELFF	TGTGCCAGCAGCGGCGACAGGGGTCGCGCCGGGGAGCTGTTTTTT
-	TRBV2	TRBJ1-2	TRBD1	CASSAGTGGGRGAYGYTF	TGTGCCAGCAGTGCCGGGACAGGGGGCGGAAGAGGGGCCTATGGCTACACCTTC
-	TRBV5-4	TRBJ2-3	TRBD2	CASSQKGTSFTDTQYF	TGTGCCAGCAGCCAAAAAGGGACTAGCTTCACAGATACGCAGTATTTT
-	TRBV3-1/TRBV3-2	TRBJ2-7	-	CASSQGRGIYEQYF	TGTGCCAGCAGCCAAGGAAGGGGAATCTACGAGCAGTACTTC
-	TRBV5-5	TRBJ2-3	TRBD1	CASSLAGTGPTDTQYF	TGTGCCAGCAGCTTAGCCGGGACAGGGCCCACAGATACGCAGTATTTT
-	TRBV7-8	TRBJ1-1	-	CASSPDTRTEAFF	TGTGCCAGCAGCCCTGATACGCGAACGGAAGCTTTCTTT
-	TRBV7-8	TRBJ2-3	TRBD2	CASSLDGLAGGEGDTQYF	TGTGCCAGCAGCTTAGACGGACTAGCGGGGGGAGAGGGAGATACGCAGTATTTT
-	TRBV20-1	TRBJ2-4	TRBD2	CSASLAGENIQYF	TGCAGTGCTAGTTTAGCGGGAGAGAACATTCAGTACTTC
-	TRBV7-9	TRBJ2-2	-	CASSFPGEAGELFF	TGTGCCAGCAGCTTTCCCGGGGAAGCCGGGGAGCTGTTTTTT
-	TRBV10-2	TRBJ2-7	TRBD2	CATRRRGDYEQYF	TGCGCCACCCGGCGGCGGGGGGACTACGAGCAGTACTTC
-	TRBV19	TRBJ2-3	-	CASRSTDTQYF	TGTGCCAGCAGAAGCACAGATACGCAGTATTTT
-	TRBV15	TRBJ2-3	TRBD1	CATSRQQGREDTQYF	TGTGCCACCAGCAGACAACAGGGGAGAGAGGATACGCAGTATTTT
-	TRBV30	TRBJ2-2	-	CAWSTPLGPTGELFF	TGTGCCTGGTCTACCCCCCTGGGCCCCACCGGGGAGCTGTTTTTT
-	TRBV19	TRBJ1-4	-	CASSPGVDNEKLFF	TGTGCCAGTAGCCCGGGGGTGGATAATGAAAAACTGTTTTTT
-	TRBV7-9	TRBJ2-1	TRBD2	CASSSTSGRNEQFF	TGTGCCAGCAGCTCGACTAGCGGGAGGAATGAGCAGTTCTTC
-	TRBV28	TRBJ2-2	TRBD2	CASSFFRLAGIRDTGELFF	TGTGCCAGCAGTTTCTTCAGACTAGCGGGGATTCGTGACACCGGGGAGCTGTTTTTT
-	TRBV7-8	TRBJ2-1	TRBD2	CASSLGGIAGGPHNEQFF	TGTGCCAGCAGCTTGGGGGGTATAGCGGGAGGGCCTCACAATGAGCAGTTCTTC
few	TRBV19	TRBJ1-3	-	CATIGPASSGNTIYF	TGTGCCACCATTGGGCCGGCGAGCTCTGGAAACACCATATATTTT
-	TRBV4-3	TRBJ2-1	-	CASSQDPLHGTSYNEQFF	TGCGCCAGCAGCCAAGACCCCCTTCACGGGACTTCTTACAATGAGCAGTTCTTC
few	TRBV27	TRBJ2-7	-	CASFSSSYEQYF	TGTGCCAGCTTCTCGAGCTCCTACGAGCAGTACTTC
-	TRBV29-1	TRBJ2-5	TRBD2	CSVHLAGGATQYF	TGCAGCGTTCATCTAGCGGGAGGGGCGACCCAGTACTTC
-	TRBV5-8	TRBJ1-4	-	CASSPSGGFGEKLFF	TGTGCCAGCAGCCCGTCGGGTGGTTTTGGTGAAAAACTGTTTTTT
-	TRBV7-9	TRBJ2-5	TRBD1	CASSKDRGDETQYF	TGTGCCAGCAGCAAGGACAGGGGGGATGAGACCCAGTACTTC
-	TRBV3-1/TRBV3-2	TRBJ2-3	-	CASSRQGADTQYF	TGTGCCAGCAGCCGACAAGGGGCAGATACGCAGTATTTT